Listed here is a single TCR beta chain. Antigen: not known. CDR1 and CDR2 from the germline V gene are MDHEN and SYDVKM. The CDR3 contains 15 residues. Trimming pared 5 bases from V and 8 bases from J, leaving 18 bases between. The sample comes from a study of cytomegalovirus exposure and HLA in healthy donors. Study results and limitations: A missense variant in DCLRE1C was later tied to TCR beta V- and J-gene trimming. CMV antigen specificity was confirmed in vitro for a few CMV-associated chains.

Use of 60 Vbeta and 13 Jbeta primers characterized the PCR. Only in-frame clones appear in the TCRdb table, and some are missing; sequencing was by immunoSEQ multiplex PCR. Found here are more than 80,000 clones, around 76% of them singletons; the top ten hold 7.5% to 9.5%. This TCR came from a human donor in good health. Source material: PBMCs. The chain uses TRBV28 and TRBJ1-4, with a tentative D call TRBD1 (6 bases). The CDR3 DNA follows: TGTGCCAGCAGTAAAAGCGGACGGGGGGCGGAAAAACTGTTTTTT. As protein: CASSKSGRGAEKLFF. Supplemented by reference TRBV28 and TRBJ1-4, the full variable domain reads DVKVTQSSRYLVKRTGEKVFLECVQDMDHENMFWYRQDPGLGLRLIYFSYDVKMKEKGDIPEGYSVSREKKERFSLILESASTNQTSMYLCASSKSGRGAEKLFFGSGTQLSVL.